This TCR beta chain was identified in a study of blood T cell repertoires in COVID-19. In the study overall: There were acute and convalescent COVID-19 samples, and they came from the United States, Italy and Spain.

As originally analysed: Reference gene primers were amplified, and this amplification served to estimate nucleated cell counts. Profiled with immunoSEQ multiplex PCR; TCRdb holds only in-frame clones, not every one. V, J and clone size are those of that table, while D and trimming were read from the DNA. The repertoire consists of about 71,000 clones, with about 81% occurring once and the leading ten covering 12% to 15%. Germline V gene data show CDR1 as SNHLY and CDR2 as FYNNEI. V lost 6 bases to trimming and J lost 6 bases; unmatched junction nucleotides: 5. The CDR3 spans 15 residues. The genes are TRBV2 and TRBJ2-3, with 14 bases fitting TRBD2. The sequence was obtained from a woman of 80 years or more with acute or convalescent COVID-19. Sequencing was carried out using peripheral blood. CDR3 amino acids: CASRTSGRAQDTQYF. The CDR3 DNA reads as TGTGCCAGCAGGACTAGCGGGAGGGCCCAGGATACGCAGTATTTT.